This is a list of T cell receptor beta chains from one sample in a study of T cells in narcolepsy. Assay used: immunoSEQ multiplex PCR; TCRdb lists only in-frame clones, some missing. Found here are roughly 30,000 clones, 79% of them singletons; the top ten hold roughly 3.8%. Sequencing input: memory (CD45RA-) CD4+ T cells from blood. The receptor set was obtained from a human donor in good health. The conserved cysteine and the conserved F or W are not part of the CDR3 here.

>TRBV6-1|TRBJ2-7
ASSIELAGAGEQY
>TRBV11-3|TRBJ2-7
ASSLDFGVSGSGEQY
>TRBV7-2|TRBJ2-1
ASSLGISSGRSNEQF
>TRBV6-1|TRBJ1-5
ASSEDRAWGQPQH
>TRBV5-4|TRBJ2-1
ASSLALAGAGEQF
>TRBV11-2|TRBJ2-5
ASSLGQQETQY
>TRBV7-2|TRBJ2-1
ASSLLRGNEQF
>TRBV29-1|TRBJ1-3
SVEDQVHSGNTIY
>TRBV21-1|TRBJ2-1
ASSKAGTQGKGQF
>TRBV30|TRBJ2-2
AWSNLRAGELF
>TRBV5-6|TRBJ2-1
ASSLGLAGNNEQF
>TRBV7-9|TRBJ1-3
ASTVDGNSGNTIY
>TRBV11-3|TRBJ1-3
ANRDEHIRQPGNTIY
>TRBV29-1|TRBJ1-1
SVLGRLEWNTEAF
>TRBV27|TRBJ1-1
ASSPRNKGKKAF
>TRBV25-1|TRBJ2-3
ASSGGSVGTDTQY
>TRBV6-4|TRBJ2-2
ASSAPSGTGRGGELF
>TRBV5-1|TRBJ1-1
ASSFSGTVNTEAF
>TRBV2|TRBJ2-3
ASKVSDTQY
>TRBV30|TRBJ2-7
AWSRGSSYEQY
>TRBV6-5|TRBJ1-2
ASSPLSGYNYGYT
>TRBV19|TRBJ2-4
ASSEGRGTNIQY
>TRBV14|TRBJ2-3
ASSSIGRDTQY
>TRBV18|TRBJ1-3
ASSPQGPGNTIY
>TRBV5-1|TRBJ2-1
ASSPKSGTSGYNEQF